This entry lists 25 T cell receptor beta chains sequenced from one sample in a study of control samples from healthy donors and cancer patients. Libraries were prepared by immunoSEQ multiplex PCR; TCRdb keeps only in-frame clonotypes and omits some of them. The repertoire has around 130,000 clones, about 83% of them found once; the top ten carry 12%. Sequencing used blood. The receptors derive from a man aged 25-40 years in good health.

The chain links TRBV14 to TRBJ1-4, with D possibly TRBD1 on 6 matching bases. Germline CDR1 is SGHDN and CDR2 is FVKESK. This CDR3 is built from 15 residues. Trimming took off 1 base at V and 4 bases at J, with 10 bases between the two ends. The CDR3 coding sequence is TGTGCCAGCAGCCAAGGAAACAGGGTTAATGAAAAACTGTTTTTT. Amino acid sequence: CASSQGNRVNEKLFF.

The chain carries TRBV4-2 and TRBJ2-1; 11 bases map to TRBD2. Trimming cost V 1 base and J 0 bases; bases outside gene matches: 2. CDR3 length: 17 amino acids. In germline, CDR1 is LGHNA, CDR2 YNFKEQ. The CDR3 nucleotides read TGTGCCAGCAGCCAAGTCCTAGCGGGAGGCTCCTACAATGAGCAGTTCTTC. It translates to CASSQVLAGGSYNEQFF.

The gene calls are TRBV12-3 or TRBV12-4 and TRBJ2-2, with D possibly being TRBD2 (6 bases). V was trimmed by 6 bases and J by 5 bases, leaving 10 bases between them. The length of the CDR3 is 13 residues. The CDR3 DNA reads as TGTGCCAGCAGGTTGACTAGAACCGGGGAGCTGTTTTTT. Its protein product is CASRLTRTGELFF.

This chain links TRBV25-1 with TRBJ1-2, with D perhaps matching TRBD1 (6 bases). The CDR3 has 13 amino acids. Germline CDR1 is MGHDK and CDR2 is SYGVNS. Deletions cut 2 bases from V and 10 bases from J, with 14 bases between. Here the CDR3 reads CASSEGNREIYTF. CDR3 nucleotides: TGTGCCAGCAGTGAAGGTAACAGGGAAATCTACACCTTC.

This clone was counted a few times. V and J are TRBV27 and TRBJ1-5; D gene unclear. CDR3 length equals 13 residues. The germline CDR1 and CDR2 sequences are MNHEY and SMNVEV (reference sequence). V gave up 0 bases and J gave up 3 bases, with 3 bases separating them. The DNA for the CDR3 is TGTGCCAGCAGTTTATCTGCCAATCAGCCCCAGCATTTT. Translation: CASSLSANQPQHF.

In this sample, this clone turned up a few times. V usage is TRBV25-1 and J usage is TRBJ1-4; no firm D call. CDR1 is MGHDK, CDR2 SYGVNS, per germline. There are 14 residues in the CDR3. The V gene lost 4 bases and the J gene lost 0 bases, with 6 bases spanning the gap. The CDR3 sequence: CASSAGTTNEKLFF. DNA for the CDR3: TGTGCCAGCAGTGCTGGTACAACTAATGAAAAACTGTTTTTT.

This clone was observed a few times. This CDR3 is also generated by other DNA sequences in the sample. The V gene is TRBV11-3, the J gene TRBJ2-1; 7 nucleotides agree with TRBD1. Germline V CDR1 and CDR2: SGHNT, YENEEA. V lost 0 bases, J lost 7 bases, and 3 bases stayed unmatched. This CDR3 contains 14 residues. The CDR3 DNA is TGTGCCAGCAGCTTAGAACAGGGGAATAATGAGCAGTTCTTC. Amino acid sequence: CASSLEQGNNEQFF.

This sequence joins TRBV5-6 and TRBJ1-2, with 7 positions matching TRBD1. The CDR3 runs 15 residues. The germline gives CDR1 SGHDT, CDR2 YYEEEE. The trim removed 4 bases at V and 3 bases at J, leaving 9 bases unmatched. The CDR3 coding sequence is TGTGCCAGCAGCGTCTGGCTTACAGGGGACTATGGCTACACCTTC. Translating it yields CASSVWLTGDYGYTF.

The V and J genes are TRBV5-1 and TRBJ2-6; D gene uncertain. The CDR3 consists of 15 residues. Germline CDR1 reads SGHRS; CDR2 reads YFSETQ. The ends were cut back, 0 bases at V and 2 bases at J, with 6 bases in the middle. The CDR3 sequence is CASSLVEPGANVLTF. DNA of the CDR3: TGCGCCAGCAGCTTGGTAGAACCTGGGGCCAACGTCCTGACTTTC.

The rearrangement joins TRBV19 to TRBJ1-1; maybe TRBD1 (6 bases). In germline, CDR1 is LNHDA, CDR2 SQIVND (reference sequence). This CDR3 contains 13 residues. V lost 5 bases, J lost 3 bases, and 10 bases lay in between. The CDR3 is CASSVQGYTEAFF. For the CDR3, the DNA is TGTGCCAGTAGTGTACAGGGTTACACTGAAGCTTTCTTT.

Only one count was recorded for this clone. The rearrangement links TRBV9 to TRBJ2-5; 8 bases fit TRBD2. The CDR3 runs to 15 residues. The V gene's germline CDR1 is SGDLS and CDR2 YYNGEE. V lost 4 bases to trimming and J lost 4 bases; unmatched junction nucleotides: 9. The CDR3 DNA is TGTGCCAGCAGCAACGGGGGGGCATTGGCAGAGACCCAGTACTTC. Its translation: CASSNGGALAETQYF.

The chain links TRBV5-6 to TRBJ2-1, with D possibly matching TRBD1 (6 bases). V was cut by 5 bases and J by 7 bases, with 13 bases left in between. CDR3 length: 13 residues. The V gene's germline CDR1 is SGHDT and CDR2 YYEEEE. The CDR3, as DNA: TGTGCCAGCAGGCCAGGGGTGGGGAATGAGCAGTTCTTC. Its translation: CASRPGVGNEQFF.

The V gene is TRBV29-1, the J gene TRBJ1-1; the D gene is possibly TRBD1 (5 bases). There are 13 residues in the CDR3. V was cut by 6 bases and J by 1 base, with 12 bases left in between. From germline, CDR1 is SQVTM and CDR2 ANQGSEA. The CDR3 region is CSVPPDKNTEAFF. CDR3 nucleotide sequence: TGCAGCGTCCCCCCGGACAAGAACACTGAAGCTTTCTTT.

The V call is TRBV13, the J call TRBJ1-3; D gene unclear. Germline V gives CDR1 PRHDT, CDR2 FYEKMQ (reference sequence). This CDR3 comprises 14 residues. V was pared by 5 bases and J by 0 bases, with 8 bases between. CDR3 DNA sequence: TGTGCCAGCAGCCCTCTAAGCTCTGGAAACACCATATATTTT. As protein: CASSPLSSGNTIYF.

The rearrangement joins TRBV29-1 to TRBJ1-5, with TRBD1 matching over 7 bases. The junction had 12 bases not matched to a gene; V was cut back by 4 bases and J by 0 bases. This CDR3 is built from 17 residues. Germline CDR1 and CDR2: SQVTM and ANQGSEA. CDR3 DNA: TGCAGCGTTGGCGACAGGGAATTAGGAGATAGCAATCAGCCCCAGCATTTT. It specifies CSVGDRELGDSNQPQHF.

J is TRBJ2-7 and V is TRBV18, with 8 bases identical to TRBD1. The CDR3 is 13 amino acids. V lost 3 bases and J lost 5; bases outside the gene matches: 3. Germline CDR1 and CDR2: KGHSH and LQKENI. The CDR3 protein is CASSPGQGNEQYV. The CDR3 coding sequence is TGTGCCAGCTCACCTGGACAGGGTAACGAGCAGTACGTC.

The CDR3 nucleotides read TGTGCCACCAGTGATTCTGACAGGGGGAGCTATGGCTACACCTTC. Translation gives CATSDSDRGSYGYTF. V gene TRBV24-1 combines with J gene TRBJ1-2, with 9 bases identical to TRBD1. V trimming: 2 bases; J trimming: 4 bases; junction bases outside the gene matches: 4. Germline CDR1 and CDR2: KGHDR and SFDVKD. The CDR3 runs to 15 residues.

The gene calls are TRBV7-9 and TRBJ1-4, with TRBD1 matching 7 bases. The germline V gene encodes CDR1 SEHNR and CDR2 FQNEAQ (reference sequence). CDR3 length equals 19 residues. Germline trimming cut 3 bases from V and 8 bases from J; bases unmatched to any gene: 21. CDR3 DNA sequence: TGTGCCAGCAGCTTTTCTGTGACAGGGACCCGGCGAGGGGAGGAAAAACTGTTTTTT. Amino acids: CASSFSVTGTRRGEEKLFF.

The V and J genes are TRBV19 and TRBJ1-1, with D maybe TRBD1 (5 bases). This CDR3 comprises 15 residues. V lost 6 bases, J lost 1 base, and 15 bases lay in between. Looked up from germline, CDR1 is LNHDA and CDR2 is SQIVND (reference sequence). CDR3 coding DNA: TGTGCCAGTAGCCGCGATCCGGGGGGGAACACTGAAGCTTTCTTT. Its protein is CASSRDPGGNTEAFF. Full variable domain (remainder filled in from reference TRBV19 and TRBJ1-1): DGGITQSPKYLFRKEGQNVTLSCEQNLNHDAMYWYRQDPGQGLRLIYYSQIVNDFQKGDIAEGYSVSREKKESFPLTVTSAQKNPTAFYLCASSRDPGGNTEAFFGQGTRLTVV.

This clone was counted once. The V call is TRBV15, the J call TRBJ1-1; D remains unclear. The CDR3 consists of 14 residues. CDR1 and CDR2 (germline): LNHNV, YYDKDF (reference sequence). Trimming removed 1 base at V and 4 bases at J, with 10 bases between. CDR3 region: CATSRGPASTEAFF. DNA of the CDR3: TGTGCCACCAGCAGAGGCCCAGCTTCCACTGAAGCTTTCTTT.

The V call is TRBV5-6, the J call TRBJ1-1; D unclear. CDR1 SGHDT and CDR2 YYEEEE come from the germline V gene. Trimming shortened V by 0 bases and J by 5 bases, and 17 bases separated the two germline ends. The CDR3 is 16 amino acids. CDR3 DNA sequence: TGTGCCAGCAGCTTGGAGGCACCTTTAGGAGGTACTGAAGCTTTCTTT. Protein product: CASSLEAPLGGTEAFF.

V is TRBV6-1 and J is TRBJ1-5; 7 positions match TRBD1. Germline-derived CDR1 and CDR2 are MNHNS and SASEGT. V was clipped by 2 bases and J by 1 base; unmatched bases: 8. The length of the CDR3 is 17 residues. Here the CDR3 DNA reads TGTGCCAGCAGTGAACCTCTCGGGACAGTCAGCAATCAGCCCCAGCATTTT. It translates to CASSEPLGTVSNQPQHF.

The chain joins TRBV5-4 to TRBJ2-1, with TRBD1 matching over 7 bases. The V and J ends lost 5 bases and 6 bases, in that order; junction bases with no gene match: 11. The CDR3 spans 15 residues. From germline, CDR1 is SGHNT and CDR2 YYREEE (reference sequence). Written as DNA, the CDR3 is TGTGCCAGCAGTATGAGGGGGCAGGGTCGCAATGAGCAGTTCTTC. Translation: CASSMRGQGRNEQFF.

The chain joins TRBV5-8 to TRBJ1-5; D not certain. Trimming removed 2 bases at V and 0 bases at J, with 9 bases between. Germline values: CDR1 SGHTS, CDR2 YDEGEE. The CDR3 consists of 15 residues. The CDR3, as DNA: TGTGCCAGCAGCTTCCCTGTTTATAGCAATCAGCCCCAGCATTTT. Translated: CASSFPVYSNQPQHF.

The gene calls are TRBV24-1 and TRBJ2-3, with D maybe TRBD1 (6 bases). The V end lost 5 bases, the J end lost 6 bases, and 17 bases lay between the germline ends. The CDR3 covers 15 residues. Germline V gives CDR1 KGHDR, CDR2 SFDVKD. As DNA, the CDR3 is TGTGCCACCAGTGTCCCCTCAGGGGTTGGGGATACGCAGTATTTT. Translated: CATSVPSGVGDTQYF.